The entry below describes one TCR beta chain. This clonotype was picked up many times. The antigen this receptor binds is unknown. The record has no base qualities; no much larger clone is one base away. Systemically healthy Caucasian individuals from Russia, over 30 in total and aged roughly 6 to 100 years, were included as donors. Ten milliliters of peripheral blood were collected from each donor into EDTA-treated Vacutainer tubes. Ficoll-Paque density-gradient centrifugation was used to isolate PBMCs, with at least 6.5 million obtained per sample. Trizol reagent was used to extract total RNA from the PBMCs, yielding at least 6 micrograms per sample. For every donor, an aliquot of PBMCs went through flow cytometry to measure the percentages of naive CD45RAhigh/CD27high T cells. This record belongs to a study of blood T cells in healthy people across ages (dated by TCRdb to between 2015 and 2016). Notes on the research overall: In model experiments, template switching captured roughly one uniquely barcoded TCR beta cDNA molecule for every two T cells. The donors were divided into four age groups: young (average about 16 years), middle-aged (almost 40), aged (about 61) and long-lived (around 87). Two additional independent replicas of 1 million unique cDNA reads from the same blood draw were analyzed for two donors (one aged 18 to 30 and one aged 80 or older). To track age-related changes in TCR beta repertoire diversity, the study relied on deep sequencing normalized with unique cDNA molecular identifiers. The paper's findings and limits, for the study overall: As age increased, observed TCR beta diversity per million T cells dropped in a roughly linear way, and a significant reduction was already evident by age about 40. Compared with the aged group, the long-lived group had more naive CD4+ T cells, fewer expanded clones and increased TCR diversity, a pattern suggesting age selection. There was a strong correlation between observed TCR beta diversity and the percentage of naive T cells measured by flow cytometry. Since profiling was done on bulk unsorted PBMCs, naive and antigen-experienced compartments could not be conclusively compared. Because the CMV infection status of the donors was unknown, age-related changes in expanded clonotypes may potentially have been confounded. Total diversity estimates from one million sequenced T cells were considered lower bounds and underestimates.

V and J are trimmed by 2 bases and 7 bases, and the gene matches miss 9 bases of the junction. CDR1 and CDR2, looked up from the germline V gene, are MNHEY and SVGAGI. The CDR3 contains 17 residues, cysteine and phenylalanine counted. Here the CDR3 DNA is all that survives: 51 bases in frame from base 1. Library construction relied on 5' RACE. Instrument on record: Illumina HiSeq 2500. A second PCR of about 7 to 12 cycles was performed with a sample-barcoded 5' primer and a J-beta primer mix. A unique molecular identifier was introduced onto each TCR beta cDNA molecule by a template-switch 5' adaptor carrying 12 random nucleotides. Each sample yielded at least 2.5 million CDR3-containing paired-end reads. The Mint cDNA synthesis kit, primed by a TRBC-specific oligonucleotide, was used to synthesize first-strand cDNA from all RNA. Following uracil-DNA glycosylase treatment, a first 18-cycle PCR with universal primers M1SS and BC2_uni_R was performed on all cDNA. The authors processed their data as follows. For normalization, 1 million high-quality reads, each with a distinct molecular identifier, were randomly selected from each sample. Instead of being binned into consensus sequences, reads with shared molecular identifiers were discarded. MiTCR, with a Q25 quality threshold and the strictest error-elimination algorithm, was used for CDR3 identification, clonotype clustering and error correction. A nonparametric unseen species model using Euler transformation provided a lower-bound estimate of total TCR beta diversity. TCRdb applied fastp at Q25 and MiXCR to the public reads, then kept only in-frame beta chains. Each CDR3 protein gets just one entry, which takes the most common genes and DNA from the rows behind it. None of the V and J calls come from the authors' own analysis; TCRdb made them. Counted in this sample were about 930,000 distinct CDR3 sequences; just under 30% of them appeared once. Clones ranked in the top ten supply 10% to 13% of the sample.

These data are also associated with another study on T cells of mothers and their children. According to the second study: Nine systemically healthy Caucasian individuals, comprising three mothers and their six children, were included as donors. cDNA synthesis used all of the extracted RNA, with approximately 1.4 ug of RNA in each 15 ul reaction. In the second PCR, sample barcodes and 2-4 random nucleotides were introduced via the M1S primer. Each mother yielded over 9.5 million TCR beta CDR3 reads and each child 3 million to 3.5 million reads. In both related and unrelated pairs, thymic selection shapes the output of TCR recombination in a similar way, with inherited differences having only a minor effect. Related mother-child pairs always showed normalized repertoire overlap that was slightly higher than in unrelated mother-child pairs, though the difference was never significant. No persistent microchimeric T cell clones were detected, at a sensitivity of roughly 99 clones per million clonotypes. In the study, deep NGS was used to compare the TCR beta repertoires of mothers and children, and features distinguishing related mother-child pairs from unrelated individuals were sought. Mothers averaged roughly 36 +/- 4 years of age and children averaged about 10 +/- 4 years. After adapters were ligated using NEBNext reagents, the libraries underwent 100+100 nt paired-end sequencing on an Illumina HiSeq 2000. Mother and child libraries were prepared a month apart and sequenced in separate runs to prevent cross-contamination. For each donor, between 500,000 and 2,000,000 distinct TCR beta clonotypes were identified. Naive TCR beta clonotypes were estimated from low-frequency clonotypes matched to each donor's FACS-determined naive share, without sorting.

The chain links TRBV6-5 with TRBJ1-4, with 11 junctional bases fitting TRBD1. The TCR comes from a middle-aged woman in good health. The sequencing sample was made of blood. Here is the DNA: TGTGCCAGCAGTTACGTAGGACAGGGGGCGCAGGGTGAAAAACTGTTTTTT. Its translation is CASSYVGQGAQGEKLFF.